Following are 24 T cell receptor beta chains from one sample sequenced in a study of T-cell reconstitution after alpha-beta-depleted transplantation in children (dated by TCRdb to about 2016). The method behind the library was PCR. Sequenced using an Illumina HiSeq 2500. TCR library preparation used molecular barcoding, with unique molecular identifiers applied to normalize quantification of the TCRbeta repertoire. The public reads were reanalyzed by TCRdb: fastp trimming at Q25, MiXCR alignment, in-frame beta chains only. Every distinct CDR3 protein forms one entry, paired with its most common genes and DNA. The sample table contains about 830,000 distinct CDR3 sequences; only one count was recorded for approximately 15% of them. The biggest ten clones account for around 5.3% of the sample. The sample's treatment or condition label, in plain terms: allogeneic hematopoietic cell transplantation with graft depleted of TCRalphabeta T cells and CD19 B cells.

The specimen comprised PBMCs, mostly from graft donor cells, sampled 360 days after TCRalphabeta/CD19-depleted stem cell transplant. These TCRs come from a male patient younger than 18 who had a stem cell transplant for acute lymphoblastic leukemia, so the T cells may come from the graft donor.

This clonotype was picked up many times. The rearrangement links TRBV29-1 to TRBJ1-1; D is perhaps TRBD1 (5 bases). The CDR3 covers 11 residues. From germline, CDR1 is SQVTM and CDR2 ANQGSEA. Trimming cost V 7 bases and J 4 bases, with 10 bases left between them. The DNA for the CDR3 is TGCAGCGGGGGACGCGTCACTGAAGCTTTCTTT. Protein product: CSGGRVTEAFF.

The V gene is TRBV2, the J gene TRBJ2-7; 14 bases line up with TRBD2. Germline CDR1 is SNHLY and CDR2 is FYNNEI. The CDR3 runs to 16 residues. The V gene end was trimmed by 3 bases and the J gene end by 6 bases; junction bases not matched to a gene: 7. The CDR3 here is CASSEAGTSGRTEQYF. CDR3 DNA: TGTGCCAGCAGTGAGGCCGGGACTAGCGGGAGAACCGAGCAGTACTTC.

The chain is built from TRBV5-6 and TRBJ2-7; D perhaps matches TRBD1 (5 bases). Germline values: CDR1 SGHDT, CDR2 YYEEEE. Between the trimmed V and J ends, which lost 6 bases and 3 bases, there was a span of 13 bases. The CDR3 loop spans 13 amino acids. DNA for the CDR3: TGTGCCAGCACTCTCGACAGTCACTACGAGCAGTACTTC. This sequence encodes CASTLDSHYEQYF.

The CDR3 protein is CSVCFRGGFTDTQYF. DNA of the CDR3: TGCAGCGTCTGTTTCAGGGGGGGATTCACAGATACGCAGTATTTT. The chain uses TRBV29-1 and TRBJ2-3; D possibly matches TRBD1 or TRBD2 (7 bases each). The germline V gene has CDR1 SQVTM and CDR2 ANQGSEA. The V end was cut by 6 bases, the J end by 2 bases, with 18 bases between. This CDR3 contains 15 residues.

This clonotype was seen only a few times. The chain couples TRBV7-3 to TRBJ2-7; a weak D match, TRBD1 (5 bases). This CDR3 is built from 14 residues. CDR1 and CDR2 (germline): SGHTA, FQGTGA. The germline V and J ends were trimmed by 0 bases and 6 bases, with 12 bases remaining between them. The CDR3 loop is CASSLTSGNSEQYF. DNA for the CDR3: TGTGCCAGCAGCTTAACCTCAGGGAACTCCGAGCAGTACTTC.

This clonotype has ten or more counts. The gene calls are TRBV5-5 and TRBJ2-7, with 10 bases that match TRBD1. CDR3 size: 16 residues. From germline, CDR1 is SGHKS and CDR2 YYEKEE (reference sequence). The ends lost 4 bases at V and 1 base at J; junction bases unmatched: 8. The CDR3 bases are TGTGCCAGCAGCGTCGGACAGGGGGTGGAATCCTACGAGCAGTACTTC. Encoded protein: CASSVGQGVESYEQYF.

This clonotype was recorded at least ten times. V usage is TRBV10-3 and J usage is TRBJ1-3; D is ambiguous. The CDR3 covers 13 residues. V shed 11 bases and J shed 4 bases, with 15 bases lying between them. Germline assignment: CDR1 ENHRY and CDR2 SYGVKD. The CDR3 DNA follows: TGTGCCTGCGACTCTTCTGGGGGAAACACCATATATTTT. The encoded protein is CACDSSGGNTIYF.

The chain combines TRBV24-1 with TRBJ2-2; unclear D gene. The CDR3 runs 13 residues. Trimming removed 4 bases from V and 9 bases from J, with 11 bases in between. In germline, CDR1 is KGHDR, CDR2 SFDVKD. The CDR3 region is CATSDQIRRELFF. In DNA form, the CDR3 reads TGTGCCACCAGTGACCAAATACGCCGGGAGCTGTTTTTT.

In this sample, this clonotype turned up a few times. J is TRBJ2-5 and V is TRBV12-3 or TRBV12-4, with D perhaps TRBD2 (5 bases). V lost 6 bases and J 2 bases, leaving 19 bases between the germline ends. CDR3 length: 16 residues. The CDR3 sequence: CASSPRLVGMQETQYF. CDR3 sequence (DNA): TGTGCCAGCAGCCCTCGGCTCGTCGGGATGCAAGAGACCCAGTACTTC.

The chain recombines TRBV3-1 with TRBJ2-3; 9 nucleotides match TRBD2. The CDR3 has 16 amino acids. Trimming took 4 bases from V and 5 from J; bases not matched to a gene: 10. From germline, CDR1 is LGHDT and CDR2 YNNKEL (reference sequence). CDR3 amino acids: CASSRGRGRDGDTQYF. CDR3 sequence (DNA): TGTGCCAGCAGCCGAGGCCGCGGGAGGGACGGAGATACGCAGTATTTT.

The rearrangement links TRBV12-3 or TRBV12-4 to TRBJ2-1, with D maybe TRBD1 (6 bases). The CDR3 has 15 amino acids. Trimming took off 2 bases at V and 4 bases at J, with 12 bases between the two ends. CDR3 in amino acids: CASSLYRVDYNEQFF. CDR3 nucleotide sequence: TGTGCCAGCAGTTTATACAGGGTGGATTACAATGAGCAGTTCTTC.

This clonotype showed up just a few times. The chain recombines TRBV7-9 with TRBJ2-1; D perhaps matches TRBD2 (5 bases). Trimming cost V 5 bases and J 5 bases, with 16 bases left between them. The CDR3 has 15 amino acids. CDR1 and CDR2 from the germline V gene are SEHNR and FQNEAQ (reference sequence). As DNA, the CDR3 is TGTGCCAGCAGCCTCACAGCGGCGTTTAACAATGAGCAGTTCTTC. Its translation: CASSLTAAFNNEQFF.

CDR3 region: CSASQSSGNTIYF. CDR3 nucleotide sequence: TGCAGTGCTAGTCAGAGCTCTGGAAACACCATATATTTT. V usage is TRBV20-1 and J usage is TRBJ1-3; D is ambiguous. The CDR3 length is 13 residues. Germline V gives CDR1 DFQATT, CDR2 SNEGSKA (reference sequence). Deletions cut 3 bases from V and 0 bases from J, with 6 bases between.

The gene calls are TRBV18 and TRBJ1-4; 8 bases are shared with TRBD1. This CDR3 region has 17 residues. Germline CDR1 KGHSH, CDR2 LQKENI. V dropped 3 bases and J dropped 6; count of bases not matched to a gene: 12. CDR3 sequence: CASSPDRGGRPYEKLFF. The CDR3 coding sequence is TGTGCCAGCTCACCCGACAGGGGAGGGCGGCCTTATGAAAAACTGTTTTTT.

This clonotype came up a few times. The J gene is TRBJ2-1, the V gene TRBV24-1; D is uncertain. This CDR3 spans 14 amino acids. V gave up 4 bases and J gave up 8 bases, with 14 bases separating them. CDR1 and CDR2 from the germline V gene are KGHDR and SFDVKD. CDR3 loop: CATSDRIRADEQFF. The CDR3, as DNA: TGTGCCACCAGTGACAGGATTCGTGCGGATGAGCAGTTCTTC.

This clonotype was found many times. The chain joins TRBV20-1 to TRBJ2-1; 8 bases match TRBD2. The germline gives CDR1 DFQATT, CDR2 SNEGSKA (reference sequence). The CDR3 totals 16 residues. The junction had 7 bases not matched to a gene; V was cut back by 0 bases and J by 3 bases. For the CDR3, the DNA is TGCAGTGCTAGAGATACGGCGGGAGGCCACTACAATGAGCAGTTCTTC. Encoded protein: CSARDTAGGHYNEQFF.

CDR3 nucleotides: TGCAGTGCAGCCGGGACTAGCGGGAGTTTCTACAATGAGCAGTTCTTC. Amino acids: CSAAGTSGSFYNEQFF. The chain joins TRBV20-1 to TRBJ2-1; 14 bases fit TRBD2. The CDR3 consists of 16 residues. The trim removed 6 bases at V and 3 bases at J, leaving 7 bases unmatched. Germline V CDR1 and CDR2: DFQATT, SNEGSKA (reference sequence).

This clonotype was detected ten times or more. Written as DNA, the CDR3 is TGTGCCAGCAGCCTAGGACAGGGGGGAATTTTGAGCAATCAGCCCCAGCATTTT. It specifies CASSLGQGGILSNQPQHF. J is TRBJ1-5 and V is TRBV11-2; the match to TRBD1 covers 10 bases. After removal of 5 bases from V and 1 base from J, the junction contained 11 bases not matched to a gene. This CDR3 is 18 amino acids long. Per the germline V gene, CDR1 is SGHAT and CDR2 is FQNNGV.

This clonotype came up a few times. The chain has TRBV27 and TRBJ2-3; 10 nucleotides line up with TRBD2. The CDR3 is made up of 18 amino acids. With V trimmed by 7 bases and J by 3 bases, 16 bases remained unmatched. Germline V CDR1 and CDR2: MNHEY, SMNVEV (reference sequence). CDR3 protein: CASTRLIAGGRHTDTQYF. CDR3 nucleotides: TGTGCCAGCACCCGCCTAATAGCGGGAGGTCGTCATACAGATACGCAGTATTTT.

The rearrangement joins TRBV12-3 or TRBV12-4 to TRBJ1-1; D is possibly TRBD1 (6 bases). The CDR3 extends over 11 amino acids. Trimming took 6 bases from V and 8 from J, leaving 10 bases between them. The CDR3 DNA reads as TGTGCCAGCAGCCGAGACAGGGAAGCTTTCTTT. Translated: CASSRDREAFF.

The sample holds a few counts of this clonotype. This chain connects TRBV9 to TRBJ2-5, with 9 bases that match TRBD2. The length of the CDR3 is 15 residues. The germline CDR1 and CDR2 sequences are SGDLS and YYNGEE. With 3 bases clipped from V and 4 bases from J, the junction kept 7 bases outside the gene matches. The CDR3 reads CASSDLAGVGETQYF. In nucleotides, the CDR3 is TGTGCCAGCAGCGACTTAGCGGGAGTAGGAGAGACCCAGTACTTC.

This clonotype was counted between two and nine times. The chain recombines TRBV12-3 or TRBV12-4 with TRBJ1-4, with 7 bases identical to TRBD1. This CDR3 spans 13 amino acids. J gave up 8 bases and V 6 bases, and 6 bases lay outside the gene matches. The CDR3 sequence is CASRSGQSEKLFF. The CDR3 DNA follows: TGTGCCAGCAGATCGGGACAGTCGGAAAAACTGTTTTTT.

This clonotype was counted a few times. The chain carries TRBV5-1 and TRBJ2-7; D might be TRBD1 or TRBD2, each matching 5 bases. Trimming stripped 4 bases from V and 3 bases from J, with 14 bases between. Per the germline V gene, CDR1 is SGHRS and CDR2 is YFSETQ. The CDR3 consists of 14 residues. CDR3 protein: CASSLRDPIYEQYF. The CDR3 region has the DNA TGCGCCAGCAGCCTCCGGGACCCCATCTACGAGCAGTACTTC.

The V and J genes are TRBV6-1 and TRBJ2-2, with D possibly TRBD1 on 5 matching bases. V lost 7 bases to trimming and J lost 3 bases, with 9 bases between them. Germline V gene lookup returns CDR1 MNHNS and CDR2 SASEGT. The CDR3 has 13 amino acids. CDR3 sequence: CASTREHTGELFF. The CDR3 region has the DNA TGTGCCAGCACCAGGGAACACACCGGGGAGCTGTTTTTT.